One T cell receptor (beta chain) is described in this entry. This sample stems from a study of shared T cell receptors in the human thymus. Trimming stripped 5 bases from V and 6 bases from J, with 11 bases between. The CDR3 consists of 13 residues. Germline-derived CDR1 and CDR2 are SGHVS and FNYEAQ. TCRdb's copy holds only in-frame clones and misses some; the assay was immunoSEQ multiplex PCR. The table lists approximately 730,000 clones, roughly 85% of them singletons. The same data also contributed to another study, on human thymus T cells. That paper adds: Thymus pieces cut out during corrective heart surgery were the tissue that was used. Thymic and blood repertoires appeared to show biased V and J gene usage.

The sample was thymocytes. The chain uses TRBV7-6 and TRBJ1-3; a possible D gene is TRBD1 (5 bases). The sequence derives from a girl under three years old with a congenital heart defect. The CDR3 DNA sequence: TGTGCCAGCAGCACGACAGTCTCAAACACCATATATTTT. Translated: CASSTTVSNTIYF.